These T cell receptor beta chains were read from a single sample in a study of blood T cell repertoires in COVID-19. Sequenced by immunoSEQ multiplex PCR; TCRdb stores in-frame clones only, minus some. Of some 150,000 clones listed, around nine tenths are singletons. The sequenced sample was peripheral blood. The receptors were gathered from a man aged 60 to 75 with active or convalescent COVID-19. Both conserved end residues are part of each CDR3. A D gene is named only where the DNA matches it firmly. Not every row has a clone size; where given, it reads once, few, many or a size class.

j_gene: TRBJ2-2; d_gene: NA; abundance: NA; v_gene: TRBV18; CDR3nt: TGTGCCAGCTCACCGGGCCCGAACACCGGGGAGCTGTTTTTT; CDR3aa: CASSPGPNTGELFF
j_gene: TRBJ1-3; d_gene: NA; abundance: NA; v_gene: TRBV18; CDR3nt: TGTGCCAGCTCGTCCGACAGTTCTGGAAACACCATATATTTT; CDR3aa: CASSSDSSGNTIYF
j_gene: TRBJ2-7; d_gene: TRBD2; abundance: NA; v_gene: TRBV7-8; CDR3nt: TGTGCCAGCAGCTTAGCCTTAGCGGGAGGGCCCTACGAGCAGTACTTC; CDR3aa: CASSLALAGGPYEQYF
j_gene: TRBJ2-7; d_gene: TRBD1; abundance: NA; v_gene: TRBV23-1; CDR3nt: TGCGCCAGCAGAGGGGGCCTCCACTACGAGCAGTACTTC; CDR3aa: CASRGGLHYEQYF
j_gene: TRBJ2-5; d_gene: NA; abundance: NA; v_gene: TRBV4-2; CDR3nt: TGTGCCAGCAGCCAGAGTATACAGAAACAAGAGACCCAGTACTTC; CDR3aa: CASSQSIQKQETQYF
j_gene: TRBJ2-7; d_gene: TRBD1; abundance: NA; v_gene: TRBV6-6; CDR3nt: TGTGCCAGCAGTCGAGGTTGGGGACAGGGGACATCCTACGAGCAGTACTTC; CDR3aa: CASSRGWGQGTSYEQYF
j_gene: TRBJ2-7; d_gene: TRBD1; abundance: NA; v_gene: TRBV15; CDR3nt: TGTGCCACCGCCGACAGGGGACTTCGCGAGCAGTACTTC; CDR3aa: CATADRGLREQYF
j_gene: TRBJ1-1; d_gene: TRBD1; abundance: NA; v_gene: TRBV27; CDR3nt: TGTGCCAGCAGTTTATCCCTGACAGGGGGCACTGAAGCTTTCTTT; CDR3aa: CASSLSLTGGTEAFF
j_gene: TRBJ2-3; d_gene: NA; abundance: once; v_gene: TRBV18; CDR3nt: TGTGCCAGCCGCGATTACTCGGGGAAGGATACGCAGTATTTT; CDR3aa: CASRDYSGKDTQYF
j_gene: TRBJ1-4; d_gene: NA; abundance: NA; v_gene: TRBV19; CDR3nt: TGTGCCAGTACTGACAGCGCAACTAATGAAAAACTGTTTTTT; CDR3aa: CASTDSATNEKLFF
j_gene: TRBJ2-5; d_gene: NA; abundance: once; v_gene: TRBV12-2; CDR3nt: TGTGCAAGTCGCTTAGCGACGAGACTAGCAAATACAGAGACCCAGTACTTC; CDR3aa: CASRLATRLANTETQYF
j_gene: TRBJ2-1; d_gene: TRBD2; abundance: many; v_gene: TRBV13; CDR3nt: TGTGCCAGCAGCTTAGGGCGGGAGAGGAAGTTCTTC; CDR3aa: CASSLGRERKFF
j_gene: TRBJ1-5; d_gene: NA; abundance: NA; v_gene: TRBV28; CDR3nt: TGTGCCAGCAGTTTCGGGGGGCAGGGTCAGCCCCAGCATTTT; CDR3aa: CASSFGGQGQPQHF
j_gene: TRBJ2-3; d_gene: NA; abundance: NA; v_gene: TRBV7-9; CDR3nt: TGTGCCAGCACCCCGAATTTGGAGGGGGGGTACACAGATACGCAGTATTTT; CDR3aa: CASTPNLEGGYTDTQYF